This T cell receptor beta chain emerged from a study of regulatory T cells in long-lasting Graves disease. Many counts were recorded for this clonotype. Its antigen is not identified. Study findings and constraints: The study found persistent patients shared more public clonotypes (roughly 2,600) than new patients (nearly 1,000). Segments TRBV28, TRBJ1-2 and TRBJ2-5 showed preferential usage in persistent disease.

Time point indicated: newly diagnosed GD, antithyroid drugs for less than 3 months. The authors made the TCR library using RNA they extracted from PBMCs. The V gene lost 5 bases and the J gene lost 0 bases, with 14 bases spanning the gap. This CDR3 has 15 amino acids. CDR1 is ENHRY, CDR2 SYGVKD, per germline. Libraries of TCR beta came from iRepertoire HTBI primers plus Arm-PCR of CDR3 regions. TCRdb processed the multiplex PCR reads anew with MiXCR; each CDR3 protein has one entry. Of 510,000 or so distinct CDR3 sequences listed, about 11% are singletons. These same data were also listed under a study on T cells in Graves' hyperthyroidism and ophthalmopathy. That source notes: Disease duration under 2 months; hyperthyroidism patients were aged 18 to 65.

The chain employs TRBV10-3 and TRBJ2-7; D may be TRBD1 or TRBD2 (5 bases each). Specimen: peripheral blood mononuclear cells (PBMCs), collected at new diagnosis, from a patient treated with antithyroid drugs. This clonotype was obtained from a woman in her 30s with Graves disease. This chain's CDR3 is CAISNRDVSSYEQYF. CDR3 bases: TGTGCCATCAGTAACCGGGACGTCAGCTCCTACGAGCAGTACTTC.